This TCR beta chain is drawn from a study of cytomegalovirus exposure and HLA in healthy donors. Study conclusions and caveats: Per a later analysis, fewer than 20,000 TCR beta sequences showed association with HLA alleles at 0.05 false discovery rate. The CMV antigen specificity of a few CMV-associated chains was confirmed through in vitro analysis.

Primers included in the PCR were 60 Vbeta and 13 Jbeta primers. The table came from immunoSEQ multiplex PCR; TCRdb's copy has only in-frame clones and leaves some out. The sample lists about 170,000 clones; about 80% were seen once. This clone was found once. Its antigen is currently unknown. The V gene end was trimmed by 6 bases and the J gene end by 1 base; junction bases not matched to a gene: 8. The CDR3 is 15 residues long. Germline V gene lookup returns CDR1 MDHEN and CDR2 SYDVKM. The sequencing input was PBMCs. The clonotype originates from a woman aged 25 to 45 in good health and CMV-seropositive. This chain uses TRBV28 with TRBJ1-1; 7 nucleotides match TRBD1. The CDR3 protein is CASSGTGTENTEAFF. CDR3 in DNA: TGTGCCAGCAGCGGTACCGGGACAGAGAACACTGAAGCTTTCTTT.